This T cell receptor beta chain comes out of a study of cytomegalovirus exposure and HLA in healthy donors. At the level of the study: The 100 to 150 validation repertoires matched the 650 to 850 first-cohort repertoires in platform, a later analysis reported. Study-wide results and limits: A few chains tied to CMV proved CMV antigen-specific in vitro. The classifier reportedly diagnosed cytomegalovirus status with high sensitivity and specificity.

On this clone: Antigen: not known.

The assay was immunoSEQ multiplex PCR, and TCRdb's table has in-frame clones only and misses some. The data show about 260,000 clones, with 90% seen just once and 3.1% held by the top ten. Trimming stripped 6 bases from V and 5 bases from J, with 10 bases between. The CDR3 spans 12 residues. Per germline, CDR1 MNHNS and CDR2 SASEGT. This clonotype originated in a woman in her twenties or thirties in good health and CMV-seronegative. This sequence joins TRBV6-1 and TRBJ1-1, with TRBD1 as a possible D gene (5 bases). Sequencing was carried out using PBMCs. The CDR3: CASRSGRTEAFF. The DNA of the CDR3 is TGTGCCAGCAGGTCAGGGAGAACTGAAGCTTTCTTT.